The 19 T cell receptor beta chains in this list originate from one sample, sequenced in a study of shared clonotypes between healthy human individuals. The table came from immunoSEQ multiplex PCR; TCRdb's copy has only in-frame clones and leaves some out. Among approximately 1.5 million clones listed, around 98.5% were seen once. The sample taken for sequencing was naive CD4+ T cells sorted from blood. Subset denoted: CD45RA+ positively selected. These receptors came from a man aged 25-45 years in good health.

The chain links TRBV27 to TRBJ2-7; 11 positions agree with TRBD2. CDR1 is MNHEY and CDR2 is SMNVEV in the germline V gene (reference sequence). The CDR3 has 15 amino acids. The ends lost 4 bases at V and 3 bases at J; junction bases unmatched: 5. The CDR3 loop reads CASSWGLAEVYEQYF. As DNA, the CDR3 is TGTGCCAGCAGTTGGGGACTAGCGGAAGTCTACGAGCAGTACTTC.

The rearrangement links TRBV12-5 to TRBJ2-3, with D perhaps TRBD2 (6 bases). This CDR3 comprises 14 residues. Germline V gene data show CDR1 as LGHNT and CDR2 as FRNRAP. Trimming removed 2 bases at V and 5 bases at J, with 11 bases between. As DNA, the CDR3 is TGTGCTAGTGGTTTGTTACTAGCAAGAGATACGCAGTATTTT. It translates to CASGLLLARDTQYF.

This chain links TRBV6-5 with TRBJ2-7; possible D gene TRBD1, 5 bases. CDR3 length: 14 amino acids. Trimming shortened V by 0 bases and J by 6 bases, and 12 bases separated the two germline ends. CDR1 MNHEY and CDR2 SVGAGI come from the germline V gene. The CDR3 loop reads CASSYSRVTFEQYF. In nucleotides, the CDR3 is TGTGCCAGCAGTTACTCCAGGGTGACCTTCGAGCAGTACTTC.

This rearrangement joins TRBV5-1 to TRBJ2-2; TRBD1 is a possible D gene (5 bases). Germline CDR1 reads SGHRS; CDR2 reads YFSETQ. Trimming left V 0 bases short and J 6 bases short, with 12 bases between. This CDR3 has 15 residues. The chain's CDR3 is CASSLGTPGSGELFF. In DNA, the CDR3 is TGCGCCAGCAGCTTGGGGACACCGGGTTCCGGGGAGCTGTTTTTT. Together with reference TRBV5-1 and TRBJ2-2, the CDR3 gives the full variable domain: KAGVTQTPRYLIKTRGQQVTLSCSPISGHRSVSWYQQTPGQGLQFLFEYFSETQRNKGNFPGRFSGRQFSNSRSEMNVSTLELGDSALYLCASSLGTPGSGELFFGEGSRLTVL.

V usage is TRBV23-1 and J usage is TRBJ2-7; no definite D call. TRBV23-1 is classed as an ORF, of uncertain function. The CDR3 runs 14 residues. The ends were cut back, 5 bases at V and 0 bases at J, with 11 bases in the middle. CDR3 coding DNA: TGCGCCAGCAGTACCGGGCCCAGCTCCTACGAGCAGTACTTC. Amino acids: CASSTGPSSYEQYF.

The gene calls are TRBV4-3 and TRBJ2-2, with D possibly being TRBD2 (6 bases). With 6 bases removed from V and 1 base from J, the gap between germline ends came to 15 bases. Germline values: CDR1 LGHNA, CDR2 YSLEER. CDR3 length equals 16 residues. CDR3 amino acids: CASSLDPAGNTGELFF. CDR3 coding DNA: TGCGCCAGCAGTCTTGACCCAGCGGGGAACACCGGGGAGCTGTTTTTT.

V is TRBV7-9 and J is TRBJ2-7; tentative D call: TRBD2 (6 bases). The CDR3 has 13 amino acids. Germline V gene lookup returns CDR1 SEHNR and CDR2 FQNEAQ (reference sequence). V was shortened by 5 bases and J by 2 bases, with 10 bases between the two germline ends. The CDR3 sequence: CASSPTSTYEQYF. Written as DNA, the CDR3 is TGTGCCAGCAGCCCGACTAGTACCTACGAGCAGTACTTC. Full variable domain (remainder filled in from reference TRBV7-9 and TRBJ2-7): DTGVSQNPRHKITKRGQNVTFRCDPISEHNRLYWYRQTLGQGPEFLTYFQNEAQLEKSRLLSDRFSAERPKGSFSTLEIQRTEQGDSAMYLCASSPTSTYEQYFGPGTRLTVT.

This rearrangement joins TRBV7-3 to TRBJ2-7; D is undetermined. Trimming pared 2 bases from V and 3 bases from J, leaving 8 bases between. Germline CDR1 and CDR2: SGHTA and FQGTGA. The CDR3 length is 13 residues. The CDR3 coding sequence is TGTGCCAGCAGCTTACGGCAGAACTACGAGCAGTACTTC. Translation: CASSLRQNYEQYF.

A single count supports this clone. Other nucleotide sequences from this sample produce the same CDR3. V is TRBV12-5 and J is TRBJ2-5; TRBD1 agrees at 7 bases. The CDR3 has 13 amino acids. CDR1 is LGHNT and CDR2 is FRNRAP in the germline V gene. The ends lost 6 bases at V and 2 bases at J; junction bases unmatched: 3. The CDR3 coding sequence is TGTGCTAGTGGCACGGGACAGCAAGAGACCCAGTACTTC. This gives the protein CASGTGQQETQYF.

The CDR3 bases are TGTGCCAGCAGCTTGTTCCTAGCGGGAGTACTTTACGAGCAGTACTTC. The encoded protein is CASSLFLAGVLYEQYF. V is TRBV5-5 and J is TRBJ2-7; 10 bases are shared with TRBD2. The V segment lost 1 base and the J segment 4 bases; nucleotides outside the gene matches: 8. Germline loops: CDR1 SGHKS, CDR2 YYEKEE (reference sequence). There are 16 residues in the CDR3.

The gene calls are TRBV9 and TRBJ2-7; the D is unclear. This CDR3 is 15 amino acids long. Per germline, CDR1 SGDLS and CDR2 YYNGEE. Trimming took 0 bases from V and 6 from J, leaving 16 bases between them. CDR3 region: CASSVDVGRDGEQYF. CDR3 DNA: TGTGCCAGCAGCGTAGACGTGGGCCGTGATGGCGAGCAGTACTTC.

This chain joins TRBV7-9 and TRBJ2-3; TRBD2 matches 11 bases. The CDR3 is made up of 15 amino acids. The trim removed 5 bases at V and 4 bases at J, leaving 5 bases unmatched. Germline assignment: CDR1 SEHNR and CDR2 FQNEAQ (reference sequence). The CDR3, as DNA: TGTGCCAGCAGCCCAACTAGCGGGAGATCAGATACGCAGTATTTT. It specifies CASSPTSGRSDTQYF.

The rearrangement uses TRBV7-3 and TRBJ2-5; the match to TRBD2 covers 7 bases. This CDR3 is built from 15 residues. The germline V gene has CDR1 SGHTA and CDR2 FQGTGA. V gave up 1 base and J gave up 4 bases; unmatched junction bases: 6. CDR3 sequence: CASSLIGGSGETQYF. The CDR3 DNA reads as TGTGCCAGCAGCTTAATTGGCGGGAGTGGAGAGACCCAGTACTTC.

The sample holds a few counts of this clone. The chain uses TRBV5-6 and TRBJ2-2; D is unclear. This CDR3 contains 14 residues. The ends were cut back, 0 bases at V and 9 bases at J, with 12 bases in the middle. The germline gives CDR1 SGHDT, CDR2 YYEEEE. The CDR3 loop reads CASSLGAPNRELFF. The CDR3 DNA follows: TGTGCCAGCAGCTTGGGGGCCCCAAACCGGGAGCTGTTTTTT.

V usage is TRBV10-2 and J usage is TRBJ1-1, with D possibly matching TRBD1 (6 bases). With 1 base removed from V and 2 bases from J, the gap between germline ends came to 17 bases. The CDR3 totals 17 residues. Germline CDR1 and CDR2: WSHSY and SAAADI. The CDR3 nucleotides read TGCGCCAGCAGTGAGTTACCTGGGGCGGGGGCCAACACTGAAGCTTTCTTT. Translated, it gives CASSELPGAGANTEAFF.

The J gene is TRBJ2-1, the V gene TRBV5-5, with D maybe TRBD1 (7 bases). The CDR3 extends over 18 amino acids. The germline gives CDR1 SGHKS, CDR2 YYEKEE (reference sequence). The V end was cut by 4 bases, the J end by 2 bases, with 22 bases between. CDR3 in DNA: TGTGCCAGCAGCCCCAGCCAGCAGGGGGGACTGCCCTACAATGAGCAGTTCTTC. Protein product: CASSPSQQGGLPYNEQFF.

The chain has TRBV5-1 and TRBJ2-1, with TRBD2 matching 10 bases. CDR1 and CDR2 (germline): SGHRS, YFSETQ. V shed 4 bases and J 3 bases; nucleotides not matched to a gene: 10. CDR3 length equals 17 residues. CDR3 sequence reads: CASSLSLSSGSYNEQFF. CDR3 nucleotides: TGCGCCAGCAGCCTGAGTCTGTCTAGCGGGAGCTACAATGAGCAGTTCTTC.

This chain links TRBV13 with TRBJ2-5; a weak D match, TRBD2 (5 bases). V was shortened by 2 bases and J by 5 bases, with 21 bases between the two germline ends. The CDR3 contains 17 residues. Germline CDR1 PRHDT, CDR2 FYEKMQ (reference sequence). CDR3 nucleotides: TGTGCCAGCAGCTTACTTGTTGGTTCGGGGTCGCGGGAGACCCAGTACTTC. Translated, it gives CASSLLVGSGSRETQYF. Combining the CDR3 with reference TRBV13 and TRBJ2-5 gives the whole variable domain AAGVIQSPRHLIKEKRETATLKCYPIPRHDTVYWYQQGPGQDPQFLISFYEKMQSDKGSIPDRFSAQQFSDYHSELNMSSLELGDSALYFCASSLLVGSGSRETQYFGPGTRLLVL.

This clone was seen just once. The CDR3 nucleotides are TGTGCCAGCAGCCCAGTAACTGTCTGGGACGCCAAAAACACCATATATTTT. Residues: CASSPVTVWDAKNTIYF. This rearrangement joins TRBV5-5 to TRBJ1-3; possible D gene TRBD1, 5 bases. The CDR3 spans 17 residues. The V end was cut by 4 bases, the J end by 6 bases, with 23 bases between. The V gene's germline CDR1 is SGHKS and CDR2 YYEKEE (reference sequence).